These 19 T cell receptor beta chains were sequenced from one sample in a study of regulatory T cells in long-lasting Graves disease. Relying on iRepertoire HTBI primers and Arm-PCR of CDR3 regions, the team built TCR beta libraries. TCRdb independently ran MiXCR on the multiplex PCR reads; one entry per CDR3 protein. The sample has roughly 520,000 distinct CDR3 sequences; around 12% are singletons. Time point denoted: newly diagnosed GD, antithyroid drugs for less than 3 months. TCR sequences were obtained from RNA taken from PBMCs. These records were also assigned to another study, of T cells in Graves' hyperthyroidism and ophthalmopathy.

This sample comprised peripheral blood mononuclear cells (PBMCs), obtained at new diagnosis, from a patient treated with antithyroid drugs. All receptors come from a woman between 25 and 40 years old with Graves disease.

The sample holds a few counts of this clonotype. V is TRBV7-9 and J is TRBJ2-3; a possible D gene is TRBD1 (6 bases). Trimming removed 5 bases at V and 7 bases at J, with 16 bases between. Germline V CDR1 and CDR2: SEHNR, FQNEAQ (reference sequence). The CDR3 length is 14 residues. Here the CDR3 reads CASSHRQAPNTQYF. The CDR3, as DNA: TGTGCCAGCAGCCACCGACAGGCGCCAAATACGCAGTATTTT.

This clonotype was observed at least ten times. Compared with germline, one end of the junction differs, possibly owing to a read error. V and J are TRBV2 and TRBJ1-1; possibly TRBD1 for D (5 bases). Germline CDR1 is SNHLY and CDR2 is FYNNEI. This CDR3 has 13 amino acids. CDR3 bases: TGTGCCAGCATTGAAGACAGGAACACTGAAGCTTTCTTT. Translation gives CASIEDRNTEAFF.

The table lists this clonotype with many counts. The DNA of the CDR3 is TGCAGTAGCGGCAGGACGAAATCGGATGAGCAGTTCTTC. Its translation: CSSGRTKSDEQFF. The chain uses TRBV20-1 and TRBJ2-1; D is possibly TRBD2 (5 bases). Germline assignment: CDR1 DFQATT and CDR2 SNEGSKA (reference sequence). This CDR3 is built from 13 residues. Trimming shortened V by 8 bases and J by 8 bases, and 19 bases separated the two germline ends.

There are many counts of this clonotype. The chain has TRBV11-3 and TRBJ2-1; possible D gene TRBD1, 5 bases. Between the trimmed V and J ends, which lost 5 bases and 4 bases, there was a span of 18 bases. The CDR3 totals 16 residues. Germline-derived CDR1 and CDR2 are SGHNT and YENEEA. The CDR3 loop is CASSLRQQGQYNEQFF. The CDR3 DNA reads as TGTGCCAGCAGCCTCCGACAGCAAGGTCAATACAATGAGCAGTTCTTC.

This clonotype was seen ten or more times. This chain uses TRBV28 with TRBJ1-5; the match to TRBD1 covers 7 bases. The CDR3 runs 13 residues. CDR1 is MDHEN, CDR2 SYDVKM, per germline. Trimming removed 6 bases from V and 11 bases from J; junction bases left unmatched: 10. CDR3 nucleotide sequence: TGTGCCAGCAGCACCCCGGGACAGCTCGCCCAGCATTTT. As protein: CASSTPGQLAQHF. Full variable domain (outside the CDR3, taken from reference TRBV28 and TRBJ1-5): DVKVTQSSRYLVKRTGEKVFLECVQDMDHENMFWYRQDPGLGLRLIYFSYDVKMKEKGDIPEGYSVSREKKERFSLILESASTNQTSMYLCASSTPGQLAQHFGDGTRLSIL.

Many counts were recorded for this clonotype. The chain combines TRBV2 with TRBJ2-2; D is possibly TRBD2 (7 bases). This CDR3 contains 16 residues. CDR1 is SNHLY and CDR2 is FYNNEI in the germline V gene. With 6 bases removed from V and 0 bases from J, the gap between germline ends came to 14 bases. The CDR3 here is CASRKKGGANTGELFF. The DNA for the CDR3 is TGTGCCAGCAGAAAAAAGGGGGGGGCGAACACCGGGGAGCTGTTTTTT.

In the case of this clonotype: A clone one base away is much larger, so this may be a read error. This sequence joins TRBV5-1 and TRBJ2-5, with D possibly matching TRBD2 (5 bases). Trimming removed 3 bases from V and 3 bases from J, with 18 bases in between. CDR3 length: 16 amino acids. Germline loops: CDR1 SGHRS, CDR2 YFSETQ. The DNA for the CDR3 is TGCGCCAGCAGCTCGGTATTCGGACTGCAAAAAGAGACCCAGTACTTC. Translating it yields CASSSVFGLQKETQYF.

The table lists this clonotype with many counts. The gene calls are TRBV29-1 and TRBJ2-5; 7 bases match TRBD2. Trimming at V came to 6 bases and at J to 9 bases, leaving 10 bases not matched to a gene. CDR3 size: 12 residues. The germline V gene encodes CDR1 SQVTM and CDR2 ANQGSEA. The CDR3 nucleotides are TGCAGCGTACACCCTGGGAGGGAGGCCCAGTACTTC. This translates into CSVHPGREAQYF.

There are many counts of this clonotype. The genes are TRBV6-2 or TRBV6-3 and TRBJ2-5, with D perhaps matching TRBD2 (6 bases). Per the germline V gene, CDR1 is MNHEY and CDR2 is SVGEGT. With 5 bases removed from V and 4 bases from J, the gap between germline ends came to 14 bases. The CDR3 is made up of 14 amino acids. CDR3 bases: TGTGCCAGCAGTCCTCGGGGAGGCCGAGAGACCCAGTACTTC. It codes for CASSPRGGRETQYF.

The sample holds many counts of this clonotype. This CDR3 is CATSRVGFRGLNTEAFF. CDR3 sequence (DNA): TGTGCCACCAGCAGAGTTGGATTCAGGGGGCTGAACACTGAAGCTTTCTTT. This sequence joins TRBV15 and TRBJ1-1; 8 nucleotides match TRBD1. The germline gives CDR1 LNHNV, CDR2 YYDKDF (reference sequence). The V segment lost 1 base and the J segment 0 bases; nucleotides outside the gene matches: 7. This CDR3 spans 17 amino acids.

The rearrangement uses TRBV7-3 and TRBJ2-7; D could derive from TRBD1 or TRBD2 (5 bases each). The CDR3 contains 13 residues. CDR1 and CDR2 (germline): SGHTA, FQGTGA. V shed 7 bases and J shed 2 bases, with 12 bases lying between them. CDR3 protein: CASTGQNAYEQYF. The CDR3 DNA reads TGTGCCAGCACGGGGCAGAACGCCTACGAGCAGTACTTC. Full variable domain (missing parts from reference TRBV7-3 and TRBJ2-7): GAGVSQTPSNKVTEKGKYVELRCDPISGHTALYWYRQSLGQGPEFLIYFQGTGAADDSGLPNDRFFAVRPEGSVSTLKIQRTERGDSAVYLCASTGQNAYEQYFGPGTRLTVT.

This clonotype was counted many times. The chain employs TRBV27 and TRBJ1-2, with D tentatively TRBD1 (6 bases). Germline V CDR1 and CDR2: MNHEY, SMNVEV (reference sequence). V lost 3 bases, J lost 3 bases, and 14 bases lay in between. The length of the CDR3 is 15 residues. The CDR3 nucleotides read TGTGCCAGCAGTTTCTTATCCGCAGGGGACTATGGCTACACCTTC. It encodes CASSFLSAGDYGYTF.

This clonotype has at least ten counts. The rearrangement links TRBV13 to TRBJ1-6, with D uncertain. The V and J ends lost 6 bases and 3 bases respectively, with 9 bases between them. CDR1 is PRHDT, CDR2 FYEKMQ, per germline (reference sequence). The CDR3 extends over 14 amino acids. CDR3 region: CASSLSGYNSPLHF. The CDR3 DNA sequence: TGTGCCAGCAGTTTGTCAGGCTATAATTCACCCCTCCACTTT.

This clonotype was observed at least ten times. This sequence joins TRBV5-4 and TRBJ2-5, with D unresolved. Trimming pared 2 bases from V and 8 bases from J, leaving 13 bases between. The germline V gene has CDR1 SGHNT and CDR2 YYREEE (reference sequence). This CDR3 spans 13 amino acids. DNA for the CDR3: TGTGCCAGCAGCTTTGACCGATGGGGTACCCAGTACTTC. Translating gives CASSFDRWGTQYF.

This clonotype has at least ten counts. V gene TRBV28 combines with J gene TRBJ2-5, with a weak D call TRBD2 (5 bases). The germline CDR1 and CDR2 sequences are MDHEN and SYDVKM. The CDR3 contains 15 residues. V shed 6 bases and J shed 4 bases, with 18 bases lying between them. This CDR3 reads CASSPPRGSGETQYF. The CDR3 DNA follows: TGTGCCAGCAGCCCGCCCCGGGGATCGGGAGAGACCCAGTACTTC.

V is TRBV10-2 and J is TRBJ2-7; TRBD1 or TRBD2 may be the D gene (7 bases each). Trimming pared 8 bases from V and 3 bases from J, leaving 17 bases between. Per germline, CDR1 WSHSY and CDR2 SAAADI. CDR3 length: 14 residues. CDR3 sequence: CASSSGGGYYEQYF. In DNA, the CDR3 is TGCGCCAGCTCTTCAGGGGGGGGCTACTACGAGCAGTACTTC.

This clonotype appeared a few times. The chain employs TRBV20-1 and TRBJ2-3; 7 bases match TRBD2. J gave up 4 bases and V 6 bases, and 13 bases lay outside the gene matches. CDR3 length: 15 amino acids. Germline CDR1 is DFQATT and CDR2 is SNEGSKA (reference sequence). CDR3 in DNA: TGCAGTGCCCGCCTCTCGTGGGAGGGCCCAGATACGCAGTATTTT. Residues: CSARLSWEGPDTQYF.

Concerning this clonotype itself: A single base separates this from a much larger clone, so it may be a read error. The chain links TRBV7-2 to TRBJ2-5; the match to TRBD2 covers 7 bases. Germline V gene sequence: CDR1 SGHTA, CDR2 FQGNSA. This CDR3 has 15 residues. The CDR3 nucleotides read TGTGCCAGCAGCTTAGCACCTAGCGGCCAAGAGGCCCAGTACTTC. It codes for CASSLAPSGQEAQYF.

This clonotype has at least ten counts. This chain uses TRBV5-8 with TRBJ1-1, with D possibly being TRBD1 (6 bases). The V gene's germline CDR1 is SGHTS and CDR2 YDEGEE. V was pared by 1 base and J by 5 bases, with 21 bases between. This CDR3 has 17 residues. The CDR3 sequence: CASSLNDEGDGRTEAFF. The CDR3 DNA follows: TGTGCCAGCAGCTTGAACGATGAGGGGGATGGAAGGACTGAAGCTTTCTTT.